The 18 T cell receptor beta chains reported below all come from one sample, sequenced in a study of blood T cells in healthy people across ages. It was with a sample-barcoded 5' primer and a J-beta primer mix that a second PCR of roughly 6 to 11 cycles was run. TCRdb recomputed calls from the 5' RACE reads with MiXCR, one row per CDR3 protein. The sample consists of some 710,000 distinct CDR3 sequences, more than 35% of them appearing once. Material: blood. These receptors were obtained from a man at least 80 years old in good health.

This clonotype was seen a handful of times. This chain connects TRBV24-1 to TRBJ2-1; 7 bases are a match to TRBD2. J was trimmed by 4 bases and V by 4 bases; bases with no gene match: 6. The germline gives CDR1 KGHDR, CDR2 SFDVKD. There are 15 residues in the CDR3. The CDR3, as DNA: TGTGCCACCAGTGAGGCGGGAGAAGTTTACAATGAGCAGTTCTTC. As protein: CATSEAGEVYNEQFF.

Turning to this clonotype: A much bigger clone sits one base away, suggesting this may be a read error. The V gene is TRBV20-1, the J gene TRBJ2-1; maybe TRBD2 (5 bases). Trimming removed 5 bases at V and 5 bases at J, with 13 bases between. In germline, CDR1 is DFQATT, CDR2 SNEGSKA (reference sequence). The length of the CDR3 is 13 residues. The CDR3 DNA is TGCAGTGCTCGGACTCGCCTCGACAATGAGCAGTTCTTC. This translates into CSARTRLDNEQFF.

This clonotype has at least ten counts. The gene calls are TRBV29-1 and TRBJ2-7, with a weak D call TRBD2 (6 bases). Germline V lookup: CDR1 SQVTM, CDR2 ANQGSEA. CDR3 size: 12 residues. The V gene lost 3 bases and the J gene lost 3 bases, with 9 bases spanning the gap. This CDR3 reads CSVEGGGYEQYF. CDR3 in DNA: TGCAGCGTTGAGGGGGGAGGCTACGAGCAGTACTTC.

This clonotype turned up a few times. The chain recombines TRBV7-9 with TRBJ2-7; unclear D gene. V lost 4 bases to trimming and J lost 2 bases, with 12 bases between them. This CDR3 spans 14 amino acids. From germline, CDR1 is SEHNR and CDR2 FQNEAQ (reference sequence). The CDR3 loop is CASSSWTETYEQYF. As DNA, the CDR3 is TGTGCCAGCAGCTCTTGGACCGAGACCTACGAGCAGTACTTC.

The V call is TRBV28, the J call TRBJ2-5; D ambiguous. The germline V gene encodes CDR1 MDHEN and CDR2 SYDVKM. Trimming cost V 5 bases and J 1 base, with 11 bases left between them. The CDR3 has 14 residues. The CDR3 region is CASSPIDTQETQYF. The CDR3 DNA sequence: TGTGCCAGCAGTCCTATAGACACCCAAGAGACCCAGTACTTC.

About this clonotype: This may stem from a read error, because a much larger clone lies one nucleotide away. This rearrangement joins TRBV7-9 to TRBJ2-1; D call uncertain. Looked up from germline, CDR1 is SEHNR and CDR2 is FQNEAQ (reference sequence). The CDR3 length is 15 residues. The DNA of the CDR3 is TGTGCCGGCAGCCCTCGCCGGGTCGTCGCAAATGAGCAGTTCTTC. Protein sequence: CAGSPRRVVANEQFF.

This clonotype was counted once. The V and J genes are TRBV18 and TRBJ2-1; 10 nucleotides line up with TRBD2. The V gene end was trimmed by 0 bases and the J gene end by 5 bases; junction bases not matched to a gene: 4. The CDR3 loop spans 16 amino acids. The germline CDR1 and CDR2 sequences are KGHSH and LQKENI. The CDR3 bases are TGTGCCAGCTCACCACCCCAGCGGGAGGGCCACAATGAGCAGTTCTTC. It translates to CASSPPQREGHNEQFF.

This clonotype was observed at least ten times. The chain is built from TRBV20-1 and TRBJ2-5; 10 bases fit TRBD2. The V and J ends lost 6 bases and 4 bases, in that order; junction bases with no gene match: 8. The CDR3 length is 14 residues. Germline-derived CDR1 and CDR2 are DFQATT and SNEGSKA (reference sequence). Here the CDR3 reads CSATPSGRRETQYF. Written as DNA, the CDR3 is TGCAGTGCCACTCCTAGCGGGAGACGAGAGACCCAGTACTTC.

The J gene is TRBJ2-5, the V gene TRBV7-2, with 13 bases identical to TRBD2. V shed 1 base and J 4 bases; nucleotides not matched to a gene: 6. From germline, CDR1 is SGHTA and CDR2 FQGNSA. This CDR3 spans 17 amino acids. The CDR3 here is CASSLVTSGGALETQYF. In DNA, the CDR3 is TGTGCCAGCAGCTTAGTCACTAGCGGGGGGGCATTAGAGACCCAGTACTTC.

The rearrangement uses TRBV5-1 and TRBJ2-2; no firm D call. V lost 0 bases, J lost 4 bases, and 7 bases lay in between. The CDR3 loop spans 14 amino acids. Germline CDR1 and CDR2: SGHRS and YFSETQ. CDR3 region: CASSLDVGTGELFF. CDR3 DNA sequence: TGCGCCAGCAGCTTGGATGTCGGCACCGGGGAGCTGTTTTTT.

The genes are TRBV20-1 and TRBJ2-1; 10 bases line up with TRBD2. V trimming: 0 bases; J trimming: 0 bases; junction bases outside the gene matches: 5. This CDR3 spans 17 amino acids. The germline V gene has CDR1 DFQATT and CDR2 SNEGSKA (reference sequence). CDR3 region: CSARDKLAGSSYNEQFF. CDR3 nucleotides: TGCAGTGCTAGAGACAAACTAGCGGGGAGCTCCTACAATGAGCAGTTCTTC.

This clonotype appeared a few times. The V gene is TRBV20-1, the J gene TRBJ1-1; no definite D call. The CDR3 loop spans 15 amino acids. Germline assignment: CDR1 DFQATT and CDR2 SNEGSKA (reference sequence). V dropped 0 bases and J dropped 1 base, with 12 bases sitting between them. The CDR3 sequence is CSARDFRGENTEAFF. The CDR3, as DNA: TGCAGTGCTAGAGACTTTCGGGGAGAGAACACTGAAGCTTTCTTT.

CDR3 in amino acids: CASSPGIGNEQYF. CDR3 bases: TGTGCCAGCAGTCCCGGGATTGGGAACGAGCAGTACTTC. J is TRBJ2-7 and V is TRBV6-1; a possible D gene is TRBD2 (5 bases). Germline lookup yields CDR1 MNHNS and CDR2 SASEGT. Trimming pared 5 bases from V and 5 bases from J, leaving 13 bases between. The CDR3 is made up of 13 amino acids.

The chain employs TRBV24-1 and TRBJ2-2; 7 nucleotides match TRBD2. Germline loops: CDR1 KGHDR, CDR2 SFDVKD. The V gene end was trimmed by 1 base and the J gene end by 1 base; junction bases not matched to a gene: 5. The CDR3 has 17 residues. DNA for the CDR3: TGTGCCACCAGTGATTTAGGAGCGGGGCTGAACACCGGGGAGCTGTTTTTT. Translating it yields CATSDLGAGLNTGELFF.

This clonotype was seen repeatedly, ten times or more. V is TRBV5-1 and J is TRBJ1-4; 7 bases map to TRBD1. CDR1 and CDR2 (germline): SGHRS, YFSETQ. The CDR3 loop spans 15 amino acids. Germline trimming cut 2 bases from V and 7 bases from J; bases unmatched to any gene: 8. CDR3 nucleotides: TGCGCCAGCAGCTTTGACCCCAGGGGGGGTGAAAAACTGTTTTTT. Its translation is CASSFDPRGGEKLFF.

V gene TRBV29-1 combines with J gene TRBJ2-1; D is undetermined. Germline V gene sequence: CDR1 SQVTM, CDR2 ANQGSEA. The V end lost 2 bases, the J end lost 6 bases, and 11 bases lay between the germline ends. CDR3 length: 13 amino acids. The CDR3 coding sequence is TGCAGCGTTGAAAGCTGGCTCTCCAATGAGCAGTTCTTC. Its translation: CSVESWLSNEQFF.

The chain carries TRBV7-2 and TRBJ1-5; D is perhaps TRBD1 (5 bases). Between the trimmed V and J ends, which lost 1 base and 5 bases, there was a span of 9 bases. This CDR3 comprises 14 residues. The V gene's germline CDR1 is SGHTA and CDR2 FQGNSA. DNA of the CDR3: TGTGCCAGCAGCTTAGGGGGCCGCCATCAGCCCCAGCATTTT. It is translated as CASSLGGRHQPQHF.

This clonotype turned up a few times. Here the CDR3 reads CASSVVPAGAHEQYF. The DNA for the CDR3 is TGTGCCAGCAGCGTAGTTCCAGCGGGAGCCCACGAGCAGTACTTC. The rearrangement joins TRBV9 to TRBJ2-7; 8 bases are a match to TRBD2. Unmatched junction bases numbered 7, after V lost 0 bases and J lost 5 bases. This CDR3 is built from 15 residues. Germline lookup yields CDR1 SGDLS and CDR2 YYNGEE.